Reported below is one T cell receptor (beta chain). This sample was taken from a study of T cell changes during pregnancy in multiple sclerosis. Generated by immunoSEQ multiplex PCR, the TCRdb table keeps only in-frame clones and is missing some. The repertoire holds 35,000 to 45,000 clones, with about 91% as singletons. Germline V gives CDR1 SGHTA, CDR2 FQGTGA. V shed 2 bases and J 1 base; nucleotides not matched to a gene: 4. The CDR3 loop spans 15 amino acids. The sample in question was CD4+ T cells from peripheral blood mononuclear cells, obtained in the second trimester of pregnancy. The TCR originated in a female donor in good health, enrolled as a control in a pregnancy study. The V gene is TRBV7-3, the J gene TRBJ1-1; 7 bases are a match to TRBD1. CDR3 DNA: TGTGCCAGCAGCTTACAGGGACAGCCGAACACTGAAGCTTTCTTT. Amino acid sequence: CASSLQGQPNTEAFF.